This is a list of T cell receptor beta chains from one sample in a study of shared clonotypes between healthy human individuals. Here immunoSEQ multiplex PCR was the method, and the copy in TCRdb shows in-frame clones only, minus some. The sample includes millions of clones, 85% to 95% of them seen just once. Sequencing used naive CD4+ T cells sorted from blood. These receptor sequences come from a man between 18 and 35 years old in good health. Both conserved end residues are part of each CDR3. A D gene is named only where the DNA matches it firmly. The size entry is marked missing in some rows and otherwise reads once, few, many or a size class.

-	TRBV7-9	-	TRBJ2-3	TGTGCCAGCAGTCGGACTTTCCCCACAGATACGCAGTATTTT	CASSRTFPTDTQYF
TRBD1	TRBV11-2	few	TRBJ2-7	TGTGCCAGCAGCTTAGGGGGGACAGGGGGCTACGAGCAGTACTTC	CASSLGGTGGYEQYF
-	TRBV29-1	-	TRBJ1-1	TGCAGCGCTACCACGACTGAAGCTTTCTTT	CSATTTEAFF
-	TRBV10-3	-	TRBJ1-1	TGTGCCATCAGTGCGTTGGGGCGGAACACTGAAGCTTTCTTT	CAISALGRNTEAFF
-	TRBV2	-	TRBJ2-3	TGTGCCAGCAGTGAAAAGCAGGGCCTTAGCACAGATACGCAGTATTTT	CASSEKQGLSTDTQYF
-	TRBV5-1	-	TRBJ2-7	TGCGCCAGCAGCGAGGGACCGGAGCAGTACTTC	CASSEGPEQYF
TRBD2	TRBV6-5	-	TRBJ2-1	TGTGCCAGCAGTTACCTAGCGGGGGGGCCTATTAATGAGCAGTTCTTC	CASSYLAGGPINEQFF
-	TRBV10-2	-	TRBJ2-1	TGCGCCAGCGCGGACGGAAACAATGAGCAGTTCTTC	CASADGNNEQFF
TRBD1	TRBV10-3	-	TRBJ1-5	TGTGCCATCAGTGAGGGACAGGGGGGTCAGCCCCAGCATTTT	CAISEGQGGQPQHF
-	TRBV9	-	TRBJ1-4	TGTGCCAGTTCGACTCCGGGGGCTGCTGAAAAACTGTTTTTT	CASSTPGAAEKLFF
-	TRBV2	-	TRBJ2-3	TGTGCCAGCAGTGATCGCTATACGCAGTATTTT	CASSDRYTQYF
TRBD1	TRBV5-4	-	TRBJ1-2	TGTGCCAGCAGCTTGTTGCAGGGGGAGCACTATGGCTACACCTTC	CASSLLQGEHYGYTF
-	TRBV18	-	TRBJ1-2	TGTGCCAGCTCACCAGGGGCCGACTATGGCTACACCTTC	CASSPGADYGYTF
-	TRBV5-1	-	TRBJ1-4	TGCGCCAGCAGCTTGGGGGAGGCAACTAATGAAAAACTGTTTTTT	CASSLGEATNEKLFF
TRBD2	TRBV5-4	-	TRBJ2-5	TGTGCCAGCAGCTTGGGCAGCGGGAGGGGAGAGACCCAGTACTTC	CASSLGSGRGETQYF
-	TRBV7-9	-	TRBJ1-6	TGTGCCAGCAGCTTAGCTTGGGTTCGCGGTAATTCACCCCTCCACTTT	CASSLAWVRGNSPLHF
-	TRBV2	-	TRBJ2-7	TGTGCCAGCAGAAGGACCGTGACTAGTACCTACGAGCAGTACTTC	CASRRTVTSTYEQYF
TRBD1	TRBV4-1	-	TRBJ2-1	TGCGCCAGCAGCCAAGATAAGGACAGGAGGAATGAGCAGTTCTTC	CASSQDKDRRNEQFF
-	TRBV5-1	-	TRBJ1-1	TGCGCCAGCAGCTTGAGTAGAGGGAACACTGAAGCTTTCTTT	CASSLSRGNTEAFF
-	TRBV6-6	-	TRBJ1-4	TGTGCCAGCAGTTACTCGCAGCCATATAATGAAAAACTGTTTTTT	CASSYSQPYNEKLFF
TRBD1	TRBV27	-	TRBJ2-2	TGTGCCAGCAGTTTTGGGACAGGGGTCACCGGGGAGCTGTTTTTT	CASSFGTGVTGELFF
-	TRBV15	-	TRBJ1-6	TGTGCCACCAGCATCCGCTCGCCCATGGGACTTGCTAGAGCCCTCCACTTT	CATSIRSPMGLARALHF
-	TRBV6-4	-	TRBJ1-2	TGTGCCAGCAGCCTCCTCTCATCGGGCATTGGTGGCTACACCTTC	CASSLLSSGIGGYTF
TRBD2	TRBV2	-	TRBJ2-2	TGTGCCAGCAGTGCCAGCCGAGTAGCGGGAGGAAACACCGGGGAGCTGTTTTTT	CASSASRVAGGNTGELFF
-	TRBV7-2	-	TRBJ2-7	TGTGCCAGCAGCTTATGGGGACGGAACTACGAGCAGTACTTC	CASSLWGRNYEQYF
TRBD1	TRBV25-1	-	TRBJ1-1	TGTGCCAGCAGTGCCAGGGGGTTGAACACTGAAGCTTTCTTT	CASSARGLNTEAFF
TRBD2	TRBV2	-	TRBJ2-3	TGTGCCAGCAGTTCTAGCGGGGGGGCCTTCACAGATACGCAGTATTTT	CASSSSGGAFTDTQYF
-	TRBV4-1	-	TRBJ1-2	TGCGCCAGCAGCCATTGCCAGGGCGAGGTATGCTATGGCTACACCTTC	CASSHCQGEVCYGYTF
-	TRBV5-1	-	TRBJ2-3	TGCGCCAGCAGCTTGGGTCCGCTAGTATACACAAATACGCAGTATTTT	CASSLGPLVYTNTQYF
TRBD2	TRBV7-7	-	TRBJ2-5	TGTGCTAGCGGGCCGGGGCTTGGGCGGGGAGAGACCCAGTACTTC	CASGPGLGRGETQYF
-	TRBV18	-	TRBJ1-1	TGTGCCAGCTCACCACCCAGGCTTATGAACACTGAAGCTTTCTTT	CASSPPRLMNTEAFF
TRBD1	TRBV10-3	-	TRBJ2-1	TGTGCCATCAACTCGGGACAGGGCAATGAGCAGTTCTTC	CAINSGQGNEQFF
TRBD2	TRBV7-8	-	TRBJ2-5	TGTGCCAGCAGCTTGGGTGGACTAGCGAGCCAAGAGACCCAGTACTTC	CASSLGGLASQETQYF
TRBD1	TRBV6-1	-	TRBJ1-1	TGTGCCAGCAGCCGACAGGGGCTGGGCACTGAAGCTTTCTTT	CASSRQGLGTEAFF
TRBD1	TRBV5-1	-	TRBJ2-7	TGCGCCAGCAGCTCATTGACGGGACAGGGAAACGAGCAGTACTTC	CASSSLTGQGNEQYF
TRBD1	TRBV29-1	-	TRBJ2-7	TGCAGCGTCCTGGAGACAGGGCCGCACGAGCAGTACTTC	CSVLETGPHEQYF
TRBD1	TRBV4-1	-	TRBJ2-5	TGCGCCAGCAGCCAAGATCGGACAGGGGGAGAGACCCAGTACTTC	CASSQDRTGGETQYF
TRBD1	TRBV30	-	TRBJ2-5	TGTGCCTGGAGATACCCTATTAGGACAGGGGGCCAAGAGACCCAGTACTTC	CAWRYPIRTGGQETQYF
-	TRBV5-4	-	TRBJ2-2	TGTGCCAGCAGCCAGGACGTCACCGGGGAGCTGTTTTTT	CASSQDVTGELFF
-	TRBV7-2	-	TRBJ1-2	TGTGCCAGCAGCTTAGTCCCGGGGAACTATGGCTACACCTTC	CASSLVPGNYGYTF
-	TRBV6-4	-	TRBJ2-1	TGTGCCAGCAGTGAGTTCAGTCTAGCGATATCTAGTGAGCAGTTCTTC	CASSEFSLAISSEQFF
-	TRBV25-1	-	TRBJ2-3	TGTGCCAGCAGTGATTCCCACTCGGTGACAGATACGCAGTATTTT	CASSDSHSVTDTQYF